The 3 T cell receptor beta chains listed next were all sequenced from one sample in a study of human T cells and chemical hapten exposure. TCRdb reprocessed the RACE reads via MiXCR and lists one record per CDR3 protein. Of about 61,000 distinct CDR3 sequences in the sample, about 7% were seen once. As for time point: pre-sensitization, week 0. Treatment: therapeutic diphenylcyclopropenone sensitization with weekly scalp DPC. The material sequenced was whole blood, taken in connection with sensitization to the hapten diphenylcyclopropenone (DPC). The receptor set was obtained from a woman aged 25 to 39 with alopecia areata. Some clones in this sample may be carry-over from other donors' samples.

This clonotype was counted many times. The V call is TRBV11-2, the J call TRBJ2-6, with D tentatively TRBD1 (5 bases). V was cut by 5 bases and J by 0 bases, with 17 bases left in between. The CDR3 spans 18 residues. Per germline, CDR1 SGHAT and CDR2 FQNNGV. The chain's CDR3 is CASSPRLGQFSGANVLTF. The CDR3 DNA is TGTGCCAGCAGCCCCAGGCTTGGACAATTCTCTGGGGCCAACGTCCTGACTTTC.

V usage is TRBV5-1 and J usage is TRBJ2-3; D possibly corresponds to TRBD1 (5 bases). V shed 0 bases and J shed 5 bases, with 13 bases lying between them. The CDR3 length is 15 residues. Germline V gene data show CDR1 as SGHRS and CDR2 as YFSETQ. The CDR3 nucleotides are TGCGCCAGCAGCTTGGCCGTGGGGCTCGGAGATACGCAGTATTTT. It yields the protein CASSLAVGLGDTQYF.

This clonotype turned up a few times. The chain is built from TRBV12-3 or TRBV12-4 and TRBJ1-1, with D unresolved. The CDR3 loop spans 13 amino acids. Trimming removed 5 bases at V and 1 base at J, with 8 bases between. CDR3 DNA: TGTGCCAGCAGTATTCAAGGGAACACTGAAGCTTTCTTT. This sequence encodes CASSIQGNTEAFF.